This T cell receptor (beta chain) stems from a study of T cell responses to AZD1222 COVID-19 vaccine. General study results and limits: All repertoire sampling was performed exclusively after the peak T cell response. Nearly half of spike-specific TCRs reportedly go after variant regions that carry no mutations.

CDR1 is MNHNY, CDR2 SVGAGI, per germline (reference sequence). V lost 5 bases, J lost 9 bases, and 6 bases stayed unmatched. The CDR3 is 14 amino acids. Libraries were prepared by immunoSEQ multiplex PCR; TCRdb keeps only in-frame clonotypes and omits some of them. The sample lists 150,000 to 200,000 clones, roughly 92% occurring once. This clone was recorded only once. What it recognizes is unknown. The rearrangement joins TRBV6-6 to TRBJ2-1, with 11 bases identical to TRBD1. The sequence came from an adult in good health. Sequencing was performed on peripheral blood, taken on day 0 of AZD1222 vaccination. The CDR3 reads CASSNGQGAAEQFF. DNA of the CDR3: TGTGCCAGCAGTAACGGACAGGGGGCGGCTGAGCAGTTCTTC.